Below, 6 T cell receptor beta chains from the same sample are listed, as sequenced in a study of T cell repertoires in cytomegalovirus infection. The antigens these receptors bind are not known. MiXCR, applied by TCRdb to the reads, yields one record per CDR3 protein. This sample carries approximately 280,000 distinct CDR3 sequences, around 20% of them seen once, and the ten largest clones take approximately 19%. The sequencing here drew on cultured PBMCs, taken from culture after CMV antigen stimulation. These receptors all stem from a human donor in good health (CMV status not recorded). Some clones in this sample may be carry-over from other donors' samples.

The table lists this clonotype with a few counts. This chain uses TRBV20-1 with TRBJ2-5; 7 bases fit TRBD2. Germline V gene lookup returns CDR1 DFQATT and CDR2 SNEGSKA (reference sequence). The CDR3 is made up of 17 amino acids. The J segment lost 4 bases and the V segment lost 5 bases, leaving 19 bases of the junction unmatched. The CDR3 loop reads CSAGGGGVGGPGETQYF. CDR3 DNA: TGCAGTGCTGGGGGGGGAGGGGTGGGAGGGCCGGGAGAGACCCAGTACTTC.

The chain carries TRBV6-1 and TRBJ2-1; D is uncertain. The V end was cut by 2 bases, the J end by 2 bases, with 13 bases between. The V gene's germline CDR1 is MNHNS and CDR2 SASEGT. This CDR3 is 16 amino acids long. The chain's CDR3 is CASSERPPPAYNEQFF. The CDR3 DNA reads TGTGCCAGCAGTGAAAGGCCCCCCCCAGCCTACAATGAGCAGTTCTTC.

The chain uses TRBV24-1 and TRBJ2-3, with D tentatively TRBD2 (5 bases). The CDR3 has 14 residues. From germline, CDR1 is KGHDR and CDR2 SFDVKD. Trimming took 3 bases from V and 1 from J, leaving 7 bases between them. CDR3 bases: TGTGCCACCAGTGATGACGGGGGCACAGATACGCAGTATTTT. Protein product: CATSDDGGTDTQYF.

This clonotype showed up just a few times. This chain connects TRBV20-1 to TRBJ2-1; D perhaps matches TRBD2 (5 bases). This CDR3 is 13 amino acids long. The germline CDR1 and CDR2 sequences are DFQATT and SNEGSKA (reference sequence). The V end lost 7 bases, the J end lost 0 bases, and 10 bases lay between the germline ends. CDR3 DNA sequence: TGCAGTGTAGAGGGCAGCTCCTACAATGAGCAGTTCTTC. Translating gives CSVEGSSYNEQFF.

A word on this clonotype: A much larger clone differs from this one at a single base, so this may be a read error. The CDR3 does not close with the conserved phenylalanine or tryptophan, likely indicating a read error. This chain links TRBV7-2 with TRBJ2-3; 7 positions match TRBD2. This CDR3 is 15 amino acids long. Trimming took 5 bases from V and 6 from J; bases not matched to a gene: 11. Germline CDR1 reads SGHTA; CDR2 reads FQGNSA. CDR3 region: CASSDIGGLPDTQYY. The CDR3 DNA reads TGTGCCAGCAGCGACATTGGGGGACTACCTGATACGCAGTATTAT.

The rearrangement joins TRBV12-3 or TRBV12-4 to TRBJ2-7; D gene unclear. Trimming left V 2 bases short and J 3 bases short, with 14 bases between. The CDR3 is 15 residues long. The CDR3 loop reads CASSLSRFNYYEQYF. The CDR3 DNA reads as TGTGCCAGCAGTTTAAGCAGGTTTAATTACTACGAGCAGTACTTC.